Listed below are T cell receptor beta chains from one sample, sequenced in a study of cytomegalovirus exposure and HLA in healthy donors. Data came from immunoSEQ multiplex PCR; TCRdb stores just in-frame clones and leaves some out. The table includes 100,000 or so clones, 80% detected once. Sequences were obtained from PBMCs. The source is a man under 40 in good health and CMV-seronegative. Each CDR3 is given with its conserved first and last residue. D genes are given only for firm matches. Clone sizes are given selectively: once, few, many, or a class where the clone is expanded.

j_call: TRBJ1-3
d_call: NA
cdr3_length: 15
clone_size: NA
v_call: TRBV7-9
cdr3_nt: TGTGCCAGCAGCTTAAGGGGGAATCCAGGAAACACCATATATTTT
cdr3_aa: CASSLRGNPGNTIYF

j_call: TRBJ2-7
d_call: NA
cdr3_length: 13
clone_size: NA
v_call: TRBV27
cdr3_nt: TGTGCCAGCAGTCCCCGGACACCGCCCGAGCAGTACTTC
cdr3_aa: CASSPRTPPEQYF

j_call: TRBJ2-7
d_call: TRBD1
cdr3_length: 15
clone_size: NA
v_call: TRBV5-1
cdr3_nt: TGCGCCAGCAGCTTGATTGAACAGGGACAGGACGAGCAGTACTTC
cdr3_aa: CASSLIEQGQDEQYF

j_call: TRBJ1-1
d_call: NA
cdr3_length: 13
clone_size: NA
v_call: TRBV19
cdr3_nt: TGTGCCAGTAGTATGGGCAGGGACACTGAAGCTTTCTTT
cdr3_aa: CASSMGRDTEAFF

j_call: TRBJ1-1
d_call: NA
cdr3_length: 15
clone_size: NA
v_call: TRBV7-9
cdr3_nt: TGTGCCAGCAGCCAATTACAGGGTACTGGCCCTGAAGCTTTCTTT
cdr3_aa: CASSQLQGTGPEAFF

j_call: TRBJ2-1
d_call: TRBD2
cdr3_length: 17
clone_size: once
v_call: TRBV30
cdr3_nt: TGTGCCTGGAGTGAAGGACTAGCGGGAGGCTCCTACAATGAGCAGTTCTTC
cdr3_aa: CAWSEGLAGGSYNEQFF

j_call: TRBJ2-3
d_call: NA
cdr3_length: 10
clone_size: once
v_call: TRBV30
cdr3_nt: TGTGCCTGGGGGAGGGATACGCAGTATTTT
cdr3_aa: CAWGRDTQYF

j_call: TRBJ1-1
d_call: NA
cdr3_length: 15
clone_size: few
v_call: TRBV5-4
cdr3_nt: TGTGCCAGCAGCTCGCTTTTGGGGGGATTCACTGAAGCTTTCTTT
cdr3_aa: CASSSLLGGFTEAFF

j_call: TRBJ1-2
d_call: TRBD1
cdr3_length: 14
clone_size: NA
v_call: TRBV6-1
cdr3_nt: TGTGCCAGCAGTACCGGACAGGCTCGTTGGGGCTACACCTTC
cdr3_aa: CASSTGQARWGYTF

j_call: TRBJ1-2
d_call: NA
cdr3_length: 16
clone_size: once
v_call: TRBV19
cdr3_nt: TGTGCCAGTAGGGGGACATCCGTTTGGTCCTCTTATGGCTACACCTTC
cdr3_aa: CASRGTSVWSSYGYTF

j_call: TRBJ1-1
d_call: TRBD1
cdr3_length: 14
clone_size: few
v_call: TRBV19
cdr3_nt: TGTGCCAGTAGTCTTCCGGGACAGGACACTGAAGCTTTCTTT
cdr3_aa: CASSLPGQDTEAFF

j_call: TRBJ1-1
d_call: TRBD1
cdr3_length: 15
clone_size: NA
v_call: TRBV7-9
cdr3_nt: TGTGCCAGCAGCTTATCGACAGGGGCGGGAACTGAAGCTTTCTTT
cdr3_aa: CASSLSTGAGTEAFF

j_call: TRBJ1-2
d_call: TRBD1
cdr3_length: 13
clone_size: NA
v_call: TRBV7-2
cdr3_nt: TGTGCCAGCAGCCCGGACAGGGAAGGAGGCTACACCTTC
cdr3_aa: CASSPDREGGYTF

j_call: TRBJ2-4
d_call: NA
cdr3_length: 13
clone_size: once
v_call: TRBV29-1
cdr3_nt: TGCAGCGTTGTCACAGGGACCAAAAACATTCAGTACTTC
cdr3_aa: CSVVTGTKNIQYF

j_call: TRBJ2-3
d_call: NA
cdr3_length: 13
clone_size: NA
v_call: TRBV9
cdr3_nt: TGTGCCAGCAGCCGGGACTTCACAGATACGCAGTATTTT
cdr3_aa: CASSRDFTDTQYF

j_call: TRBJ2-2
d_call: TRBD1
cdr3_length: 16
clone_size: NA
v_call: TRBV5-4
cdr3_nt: TGTGCCAGCAGCTTGGAGGGACAGGTGTACACCGGGGAGCTGTTTTTT
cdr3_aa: CASSLEGQVYTGELFF

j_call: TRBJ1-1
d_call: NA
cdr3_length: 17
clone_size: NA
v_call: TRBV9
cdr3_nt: TGTGCCAGCAGCCCCTTCGGGGCAAGGAGGGATCACACTGAAGCTTTCTTT
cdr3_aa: CASSPFGARRDHTEAFF

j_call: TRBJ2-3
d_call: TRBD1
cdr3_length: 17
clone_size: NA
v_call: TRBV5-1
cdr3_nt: TGCGCCAGCAGCCCACGGGGACAGGGGGCTTTGGCAGATACGCAGTATTTT
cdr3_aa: CASSPRGQGALADTQYF

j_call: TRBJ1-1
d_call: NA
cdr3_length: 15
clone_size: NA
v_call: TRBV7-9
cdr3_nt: TGTGCCAGCAGCCAGAAGTTATCGGGGAACACTGAAGCTTTCTTT
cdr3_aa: CASSQKLSGNTEAFF

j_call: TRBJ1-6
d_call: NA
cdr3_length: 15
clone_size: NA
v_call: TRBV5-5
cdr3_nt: TGTGCCAGCAGCTTGTGGAGCGAGGGAAATTCACCCCTCCACTTT
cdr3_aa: CASSLWSEGNSPLHF

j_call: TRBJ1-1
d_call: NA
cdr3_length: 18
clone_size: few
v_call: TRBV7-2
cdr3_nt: TGTGCCAGCAGCTTAGCGCGGGGACCCCTTTCTATGAACACTGAAGCTTTCTTT
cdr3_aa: CASSLARGPLSMNTEAFF

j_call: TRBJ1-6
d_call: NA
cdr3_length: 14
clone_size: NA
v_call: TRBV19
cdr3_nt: TGTGCCAGTAAGGAGGGCTCCTATAATTCACCCCTCCACTTT
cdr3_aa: CASKEGSYNSPLHF

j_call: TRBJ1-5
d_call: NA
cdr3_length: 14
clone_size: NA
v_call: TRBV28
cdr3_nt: TGTGCCAGCAGTTTAGGCCTAGTCAATCAGCCCCAGCATTTT
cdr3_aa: CASSLGLVNQPQHF